What follows are 11 T cell receptor beta chains derived from one specimen sequenced in a study of T cells in Graves' hyperthyroidism and ophthalmopathy. Using RNA transcripts as the source, TCR beta CDR3 regions were amplified. Carried out on the TCR CDR3, a first-round RT-PCR used the HTBI primer set. TCRdb fed the multiplex PCR reads into MiXCR, producing one record per CDR3 protein. The table has some 180,000 distinct CDR3 sequences, over 15% seen once; the top ten hold about 31%. The sequenced material came from blood. These receptor sequences come from a woman in her forties or fifties with Graves' hyperthyroidism.

Many counts were recorded for this clonotype. The rearrangement uses TRBV19 and TRBJ2-2, with 13 positions matching TRBD2. V shed 4 bases, J shed 2 bases, and the junction held 4 bases outside the gene matches. Germline V CDR1 and CDR2: LNHDA, SQIVND (reference sequence). This CDR3 is 17 amino acids long. The CDR3 is CASSRRLAGGNTGELFF. The CDR3 DNA reads TGTGCCAGTAGTAGACGACTAGCGGGGGGAAACACCGGGGAGCTGTTTTTT.

This clonotype was seen repeatedly, ten times or more. The chain uses TRBV19 and TRBJ2-1; 12 bases fit TRBD2. After removal of 5 bases from V and 6 bases from J, the junction contained 8 bases not matched to a gene. In germline, CDR1 is LNHDA, CDR2 SQIVND (reference sequence). CDR3 length: 16 residues. The CDR3 DNA reads as TGTGCCAGTAGTTTGGCTAGCGGGGGGGCCCTCAATGAGCAGTTCTTC. It translates to CASSLASGGALNEQFF.

This clonotype appeared many times. The CDR3 here is CASLRDRGDYGYTF. The CDR3 nucleotides read TGTGCCAGCCTCCGGGACAGGGGAGACTATGGCTACACCTTC. The V and J genes are TRBV19 and TRBJ1-2, with TRBD1 matching 10 bases. The CDR3 totals 14 residues. V was pared by 9 bases and J by 3 bases, with 7 bases of the junction left unmatched. Germline V CDR1 and CDR2: LNHDA, SQIVND (reference sequence).

This clonotype was seen at least ten times. CDR3: CSAPRQGTEQYF. In nucleotides, the CDR3 is TGCAGTGCGCCTAGACAGGGGACCGAGCAGTACTTC. The rearrangement links TRBV20-1 to TRBJ2-7, with 8 bases aligning to TRBD1. CDR1 is DFQATT and CDR2 is SNEGSKA in the germline V gene (reference sequence). Trimming cost V 6 bases and J 6 bases; bases outside gene matches: 7. The CDR3 is 12 residues long.

This clonotype was observed many times. The genes are TRBV7-2 and TRBJ1-1; D is unresolved. This CDR3 has 17 residues. Germline V gene sequence: CDR1 SGHTA, CDR2 FQGNSA. Trimming stripped 2 bases from V and 1 base from J, with 17 bases between. CDR3 sequence reads: CASSLRLGRGPNTEAFF. For the CDR3, the DNA is TGTGCCAGCAGCTTACGGCTAGGACGAGGGCCGAACACTGAAGCTTTCTTT. Full variable domain (missing parts from reference TRBV7-2 and TRBJ1-1): GAGVSQSPSNKVTEKGKDVELRCDPISGHTALYWYRQSLGQGLEFLIYFQGNSAPDKSGLPSDRFSAERTGGSVSTLTIQRTQQEDSAVYLCASSLRLGRGPNTEAFFGQGTRLTVV.

V gene TRBV27 combines with J gene TRBJ1-1, with D possibly matching TRBD1 (6 bases). V was pared by 7 bases and J by 5 bases, with 20 bases between. This CDR3 spans 15 amino acids. CDR1 MNHEY and CDR2 SMNVEV come from the germline V gene (reference sequence). CDR3 loop: CASKGQGYLVTEAFF. The CDR3 DNA reads as TGTGCCAGCAAGGGGCAGGGGTATTTGGTGACTGAAGCTTTCTTT.

This clonotype was recorded many times. This sequence joins TRBV6-1 and TRBJ1-2; D is perhaps TRBD1 (5 bases). This CDR3 is built from 13 residues. The germline V gene encodes CDR1 MNHNS and CDR2 SASEGT. V gave up 6 bases and J gave up 4 bases, with 12 bases separating them. The CDR3 sequence is CASRPGPVYGYTF. Written as DNA, the CDR3 is TGTGCCAGCAGACCGGGACCGGTCTATGGCTACACCTTC.

The rearrangement uses TRBV7-9 and TRBJ2-5; D may be TRBD1 (6 bases). CDR1 is SEHNR, CDR2 FQNEAQ, per germline (reference sequence). The CDR3 loop spans 15 amino acids. The V gene lost 4 bases and the J gene lost 4 bases, with 16 bases spanning the gap. The DNA for the CDR3 is TGTGCCAGCAGCTCCTCTCAGGGGATAGGAGAGACCCAGTACTTC. Protein product: CASSSSQGIGETQYF.

This clonotype appeared many times. The chain recombines TRBV19 with TRBJ2-7; D is unclear. V lost 1 base and J 5 bases, leaving 6 bases between the germline ends. Germline V gene data show CDR1 as LNHDA and CDR2 as SQIVND (reference sequence). CDR3 length: 12 amino acids. CDR3 in amino acids: CASSIGHNEQYF. CDR3 coding DNA: TGTGCCAGTAGTATAGGACACAACGAGCAGTACTTC.

The chain carries TRBV7-6 and TRBJ1-3; D gene ambiguous. Per germline, CDR1 SGHVS and CDR2 FNYEAQ. This CDR3 comprises 16 residues. V gave up 0 bases and J gave up 0 bases, with 9 bases separating them. In DNA form, the CDR3 reads TGTGCCAGCAGCTTAGCTTACAGCCTCTCTGGAAACACCATATATTTT. This encodes CASSLAYSLSGNTIYF. Drawing the rest from reference TRBV7-6 and TRBJ1-3, the complete variable domain is GAGVSQSPRYKVTKRGQDVALRCDPISGHVSLYWYRQALGQGPEFLTYFNYEAQQDKSGLPNDRFSAERPEGSISTLTIQRTEQRDSAMYRCASSLAYSLSGNTIYFGEGSWLTVV.

Many counts were recorded for this clonotype. The chain is built from TRBV7-2 and TRBJ1-5; D is uncertain. CDR1 and CDR2 from the germline V gene are SGHTA and FQGNSA. Trimming removed 1 base from V and 0 bases from J, with 7 bases in between. The CDR3 covers 15 residues. The CDR3 sequence: CASSLGDTSNQPQHF. In DNA, the CDR3 is TGTGCCAGCAGCTTAGGGGATACTAGCAATCAGCCCCAGCATTTT.